This T cell receptor (beta chain) derives from a study of blood T cell repertoires in COVID-19. Study-level background: The origin of the acute and convalescent COVID-19 samples was the United States, Italy and Spain. PBMCs, B-cell-depleted T cells, or T cells were the source of the cDNA or gDNA that made up the material.

The CDR3 extends over 16 amino acids. Germline lookup yields CDR1 MGHRA and CDR2 YSYEKL. Deletions cut 0 bases from V and 7 bases from J, with 16 bases between. Authors' data handling: Amplification of reference gene primers provided the estimated nucleated cell counts. TCRdb keeps only in-frame clones here, not all; method: immunoSEQ multiplex PCR. The D gene and trimming were derived from the DNA, and the V and J assignments and clone size from that table. Among around 92,000 clones listed, about 83% were seen once. This clone turned up a few times. The sequenced sample was peripheral blood. This sequence originates from a woman older than 75 with acute or convalescent COVID-19. The chain recombines TRBV4-1 with TRBJ1-5; the D gene is possibly TRBD1 (5 bases). CDR3 region: CASSQDLGQGGQPQHF. CDR3 DNA: TGCGCCAGCAGCCAAGACCTAGGGCAGGGAGGCCAGCCCCAGCATTTT.